This TCR beta chain was identified during a study of a mutant IDH1 vaccine in newly diagnosed glioma. Study information: The treated population exhibited a male proportion of about 60%, a female proportion of around 40%, and a mean age of about 40 years.

Unmatched junction bases numbered 10, after V lost 4 bases and J lost 6 bases. Germline CDR1 MNHEY, CDR2 SVGAGI. The CDR3 has 15 residues. General study findings and limits: Pseudoprogression apparently lacked any relation to changes in top peripheral T cell clonotypes.

The repertoire was sequenced with immunoSEQ multiplex PCR; TCRdb's copy has only in-frame clones and lacks some. The table includes about 54,000 clones, roughly 80% detected once. Turning to this clone: What it binds is unknown.

As to time point: baseline, week 1 (first vaccination visit). The treatment is: pre-vaccination baseline after standard-of-care therapy. The specimen comprised PBMCs, sampled from a glioma patient treated with radiotherapy, temozolomide or both. The sequence was obtained from a man younger than 30 with glioma. The chain has TRBV6-5 and TRBJ2-3, with TRBD2 identical over 7 bases. As DNA, the CDR3 is TGTGCCAGCAGTTCTCCTAGCGGTGCACGGGATACGCAGTATTTT. It specifies CASSSPSGARDTQYF.